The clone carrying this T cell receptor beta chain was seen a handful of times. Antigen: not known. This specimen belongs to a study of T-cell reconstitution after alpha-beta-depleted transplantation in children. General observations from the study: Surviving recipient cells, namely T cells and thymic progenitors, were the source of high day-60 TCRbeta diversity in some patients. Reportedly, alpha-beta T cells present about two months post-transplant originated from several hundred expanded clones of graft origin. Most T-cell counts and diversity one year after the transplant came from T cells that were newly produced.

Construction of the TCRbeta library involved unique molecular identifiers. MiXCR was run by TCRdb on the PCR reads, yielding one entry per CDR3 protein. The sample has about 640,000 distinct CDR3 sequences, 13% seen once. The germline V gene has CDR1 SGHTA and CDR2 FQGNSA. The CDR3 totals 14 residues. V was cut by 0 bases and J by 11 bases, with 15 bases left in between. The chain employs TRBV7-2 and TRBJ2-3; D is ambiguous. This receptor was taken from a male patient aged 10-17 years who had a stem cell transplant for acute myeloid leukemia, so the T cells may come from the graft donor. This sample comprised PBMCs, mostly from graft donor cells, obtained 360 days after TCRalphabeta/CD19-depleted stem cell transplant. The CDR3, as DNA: TGTGCCAGCAGCTTAGCGCCGGGCCGCTTGAAGCAGTATTTT. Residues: CASSLAPGRLKQYF.